This T cell receptor (beta chain) comes out of a study of cytomegalovirus exposure and HLA in healthy donors. PCR primers comprised 60 Vbeta and 13 Jbeta primers. The method was immunoSEQ multiplex PCR; TCRdb's version includes in-frame clones alone and lacks a portion of them. The sample holds some 140,000 clones; around 85% are singletons and the top ten take 8.8%. Germline V gives CDR1 GTSNPN, CDR2 SVGIG (reference sequence). The CDR3 is 14 amino acids. V was pared by 5 bases and J by 0 bases, with 3 bases of the junction left unmatched. This clone was counted only a few times. The chain links TRBV30 to TRBJ1-3; 8 nucleotides match TRBD1. This sequence was found in a woman aged 45-65 years in good health and CMV-seropositive. Sample: PBMCs. CDR3 nucleotides: TGTGCCTGGGGAGGACAGGGCTCTGGAAACACCATATATTTT. It specifies CAWGGQGSGNTIYF. The full variable domain, with the rest looked up from reference TRBV30 and TRBJ1-3, is SQTIHQWPATLVQPVGSPLSLECTVEGTSNPNLYWYRQAAGRGLQLLFYSVGIGQISSEVPQNLSASRPQDRQFILSSKKLLLSDSGFYLCAWGGQGSGNTIYFGEGSWLTVV.